Below, 19 T cell receptor beta chains from the same sample are listed, as sequenced in a study of regulatory T cells in long-lasting Graves disease. Library construction for TCR beta used iRepertoire HTBI primers and Arm-PCR of CDR3 regions. TCRdb used MiXCR to reprocess the multiplex PCR reads, holding one entry per CDR3 protein. The data contain approximately 230,000 distinct CDR3 sequences, around 17% of them singletons. Time point defined: newly diagnosed GD, antithyroid drugs for less than 3 months. Scientists built the TCR library using RNA that was extracted from PBMCs. Specimen: peripheral blood mononuclear cells (PBMCs), collected at new diagnosis, from a patient treated with antithyroid drugs. Receptor source: a female donor with Graves disease.

In its sample, this clonotype was seen many times. The J gene is TRBJ2-1, the V gene TRBV30, with 9 bases lining up with TRBD2. The ends lost 2 bases at V and 4 bases at J; junction bases unmatched: 9. CDR1 and CDR2 from the germline V gene are GTSNPN and SVGIG (reference sequence). The CDR3 contains 16 residues. The CDR3 DNA follows: TGTGCCTGGAGTCCACGGGGTAGCGGGAGTTACAATGAGCAGTTCTTC. Protein sequence: CAWSPRGSGSYNEQFF. Complete variable domain (other parts from reference TRBV30 and TRBJ2-1): SQTIHQWPATLVQPVGSPLSLECTVEGTSNPNLYWYRQAAGRGLQLLFYSVGIGQISSEVPQNLSASRPQDRQFILSSKKLLLSDSGFYLCAWSPRGSGSYNEQFFGPGTRLTVL.

The V and J genes are TRBV9 and TRBJ2-2; D possibly uses TRBD1 or TRBD2 (5 bases each). CDR1 SGDLS and CDR2 YYNGEE come from the germline V gene. The CDR3 runs to 15 residues. The V end lost 3 bases, the J end lost 7 bases, and 16 bases lay between the germline ends. The CDR3 protein is CASSGDGGGGGELFF. In DNA form, the CDR3 reads TGTGCCAGCAGCGGGGATGGGGGTGGAGGCGGGGAGCTGTTTTTT. The full variable domain, with the rest looked up from reference TRBV9 and TRBJ2-2, is DSGVTQTPKHLITATGQRVTLRCSPRSGDLSVYWYQQSLDQGLQFLIQYYNGEERAKGNILERFSAQQFPDLHSELNLSSLELGDSALYFCASSGDGGGGGELFFGEGSRLTVL.

There are many counts of this clonotype. The J gene is TRBJ1-1, the V gene TRBV2, with D uncertain. The CDR3 extends over 13 amino acids. With 4 bases removed from V and 4 bases from J, the gap between germline ends came to 10 bases. Germline V CDR1 and CDR2: SNHLY, FYNNEI. CDR3 protein: CASSGRRGTEAFF. CDR3 bases: TGTGCCAGCAGTGGGCGGCGGGGCACTGAAGCTTTCTTT.

This chain uses TRBV11-2 with TRBJ2-5; the match to TRBD2 covers 8 bases. Germline CDR1 SGHAT, CDR2 FQNNGV. Trimming cost V 1 base and J 4 bases; bases outside gene matches: 8. The CDR3 sequence is 16 residues long. The CDR3: CASSLASTSGGETQYF. For the CDR3, the DNA is TGTGCCAGCAGCTTAGCTTCCACGAGCGGGGGAGAGACCCAGTACTTC. The complete variable domain, with remaining parts taken from reference TRBV11-2 and TRBJ2-5, reads EAGVAQSPRYKIIEKRQSVAFWCNPISGHATLYWYQQILGQGPKLLIQFQNNGVVDDSQLPKDRFSAERLKGVDSTLKIQPAKLEDSAVYLCASSLASTSGGETQYFGPGTRLLVL.

The table lists this clonotype with many counts. This sequence joins TRBV11-2 and TRBJ2-7; the match to TRBD2 covers 9 bases. The length of the CDR3 is 15 residues. CDR1 is SGHAT, CDR2 FQNNGV, per germline. V gave up 4 bases and J gave up 1 base; unmatched junction bases: 5. The CDR3 sequence is CASSWGLASSYEQYF. The CDR3 nucleotides are TGTGCCAGCAGCTGGGGACTAGCCTCTTCCTACGAGCAGTACTTC.

Worth noting for this clonotype: Mismatch with germline at one junction end may stem from a read error. V is TRBV28 and J is TRBJ1-2; perhaps TRBD1 as D (5 bases). In germline, CDR1 is MDHEN, CDR2 SYDVKM. CDR3 length equals 16 residues. CDR3 protein: CASSFGPPRSDSGYTF. The CDR3 DNA follows: TGCGCCAGCAGTTTTGGCCCCCCTCGGAGCGACAGTGGCTACACCTTC.

This clonotype was counted at least ten times. V gene TRBV20-1 combines with J gene TRBJ2-3, with 7 bases matching TRBD2. CDR3 size: 17 residues. The germline V gene has CDR1 DFQATT and CDR2 SNEGSKA (reference sequence). J gave up 5 bases and V 2 bases, and 16 bases lay outside the gene matches. The DNA for the CDR3 is TGCAGTGCTAGATATTCTCGGGACCGGGGGGATCAAGATACGCAGTATTTT. It codes for CSARYSRDRGDQDTQYF.

This clonotype was counted many times. This chain connects TRBV18 to TRBJ1-2; D may be TRBD1 (5 bases). Per the germline V gene, CDR1 is KGHSH and CDR2 is LQKENI. This CDR3 is built from 19 residues. Trimming shortened V by 5 bases and J by 8 bases, and 33 bases separated the two germline ends. The CDR3 sequence is CASSLRREYLGGPLWGYTF. CDR3 bases: TGTGCCAGCTCATTGCGGCGGGAGTACCTCGGGGGACCGCTATGGGGCTACACCTTC. The variable domain in full, with the rest retrieved from reference TRBV18 and TRBJ1-2, is NAGVMQNPRHLVRRRGQEARLRCSPMKGHSHVYWYRQLPEEGLKFMVYLQKENIIDESGMPKERFSAEFPKEGPSILRIQQVVRGDSAAYFCASSLRREYLGGPLWGYTFGSGTRLTVV.

Ten or more counts support this clonotype. This chain joins TRBV3-1 and TRBJ1-4; no reliable D call. Germline CDR1 and CDR2: LGHDT and YNNKEL (reference sequence). CDR3 length: 13 amino acids. The V gene lost 1 base and the J gene lost 6 bases, with 6 bases spanning the gap. The CDR3 DNA reads TGTGCCAGCAGCCAAGCTGGGTATGAAAAACTGTTTTTT. This gives the protein CASSQAGYEKLFF.

This clonotype was observed at least ten times. V gene TRBV15 combines with J gene TRBJ2-5; unclear D gene. Germline assignment: CDR1 LNHNV and CDR2 YYDKDF (reference sequence). CDR3 length: 14 amino acids. V lost 1 base to trimming and J lost 5 bases, with 11 bases between them. The CDR3, as DNA: TGTGCCACCAGCAGAGGGAAACTAAAGGAGACCCAGTACTTC. Translation: CATSRGKLKETQYF.

The chain carries TRBV30 and TRBJ2-6; D uncertain. The CDR3 is 15 residues long. Looked up from germline, CDR1 is GTSNPN and CDR2 is SVGIG (reference sequence). Trimming left V 3 bases short and J 1 base short, with 10 bases between. The CDR3, as DNA: TGTGCCTGGAGCGCAACAGTTTCTGGGGCCAACGTCCTGACTTTC. Translation gives CAWSATVSGANVLTF.

This clonotype has at least ten counts. The rearrangement uses TRBV2 and TRBJ2-2; the D is unclear. V lost 6 bases, J lost 8 bases, and 13 bases lay in between. The CDR3 has 13 residues. Germline CDR1 SNHLY, CDR2 FYNNEI. This chain's CDR3 is CASRTNPSGELFF. The CDR3 coding sequence is TGTGCCAGCAGGACCAACCCATCTGGGGAGCTGTTTTTT.

The table lists this clonotype with a few counts. The chain couples TRBV5-6 to TRBJ1-5; 7 nucleotides match TRBD1. V gave up 0 bases and J gave up 3 bases; unmatched junction bases: 9. Germline CDR1 reads SGHDT; CDR2 reads YYEEEE. The CDR3 is 17 residues long. CDR3 sequence (DNA): TGTGCCAGCAGCTTGGGAGAGGGGGCCTCCCTCAATCAGCCCCAGCATTTT. This translates into CASSLGEGASLNQPQHF. Supplemented by reference TRBV5-6 and TRBJ1-5, the full variable domain reads DAGVTQSPTHLIKTRGQQVTLRCSPKSGHDTVSWYQQALGQGPQFIFQYYEEEERQRGNFPDRFSGHQFPNYSSELNVNALLLGDSALYLCASSLGEGASLNQPQHFGDGTRLSIL.

This clonotype appeared a few times. This chain connects TRBV5-1 to TRBJ2-3, with D possibly called TRBD1 or TRBD2 (5 bases each). The CDR3 contains 17 residues. V was pared by 0 bases and J by 6 bases, with 20 bases between. The germline V gene has CDR1 SGHRS and CDR2 YFSETQ. In DNA form, the CDR3 reads TGCGCCAGCAGCTTGGTCCCGAGTGGGCGGGCAGGGGATACGCAGTATTTT. Its translation is CASSLVPSGRAGDTQYF.

At least ten counts were recorded for this clonotype. The chain recombines TRBV6-2 or TRBV6-3 with TRBJ2-7; D gene uncertain. Trimming removed 5 bases at V and 3 bases at J, with 5 bases between. Germline lookup yields CDR1 MNHEY and CDR2 SVGEGT. This CDR3 has 11 residues. The CDR3 DNA reads as TGTGCCAGCAGTCACGTCTACGAGCAGTACTTC. It translates to CASSHVYEQYF.

This clonotype was seen at least ten times. The chain employs TRBV11-2 and TRBJ2-7, with D unclear. Germline CDR1 SGHAT, CDR2 FQNNGV. The CDR3 sequence is 13 residues long. The V end lost 0 bases, the J end lost 8 bases, and 11 bases lay between the germline ends. As DNA, the CDR3 is TGTGCCAGCAGCTTAGAGTCCGGATCTCAGCAGTACTTC. It yields the protein CASSLESGSQQYF.

This clonotype showed up many times. This chain joins TRBV20-1 and TRBJ2-3; possibly TRBD2 for D (6 bases). The V end lost 2 bases, the J end lost 4 bases, and 16 bases lay between the germline ends. The CDR3 contains 15 residues. Germline V gene sequence: CDR1 DFQATT, CDR2 SNEGSKA (reference sequence). CDR3 nucleotides: TGCAGTGCTAGAAACCCGGGAGCTGAGGCAGATACGCAGTATTTT. It yields the protein CSARNPGAEADTQYF.

Ten or more counts support this clonotype. The CDR3, as DNA: TGTGCCAGCCGTGGGGACGGTGGGACTGAAGCTTTCTTT. This sequence encodes CASRGDGGTEAFF. V usage is TRBV11-2 and J usage is TRBJ1-1, with D maybe TRBD1 (5 bases). The V end lost 8 bases, the J end lost 5 bases, and 15 bases lay between the germline ends. Germline V gives CDR1 SGHAT, CDR2 FQNNGV. The CDR3 loop spans 13 amino acids.

This clonotype appeared a few times. The V and J genes are TRBV18 and TRBJ2-1, with D tentatively TRBD1 (5 bases). The germline V gene has CDR1 KGHSH and CDR2 LQKENI. Deletions cut 0 bases from V and 8 bases from J, with 11 bases between. The CDR3 spans 14 residues. CDR3 DNA: TGTGCCAGCTCACCACCGCTAGGGGCTCATGAGCAGTTCTTC. This gives the protein CASSPPLGAHEQFF.